The T cell receptor (beta chain) under discussion was sequenced for a study of early T cells in non-severe SARS-CoV-2 infection. On the study more broadly: Whole-blood bulk RNA, unsorted, was sequenced, and chains were unpaired.

Study observations and caveats: Clonotype matching in VDJdb favored anti-spike CD8 responses and did not capture private and CD4 specificities.

Attachment of unique molecular identifiers to individual cDNA molecules was performed. TCRdb independently ran MiXCR on the 5' RACE reads; one entry per CDR3 protein. The repertoire has tens of thousands of distinct CDR3 sequences, 20% to 25% of them found once; the top ten carry 16%. Deletions cut 5 bases from V and 8 bases from J, with 11 bases between. The CDR3 runs to 12 residues. From germline, CDR1 is SGHVS and CDR2 FNYEAQ. This clonotype was recorded many times. Its cognate antigen is unknown. The origin of this receptor is an adult who was a healthcare worker with PCR-confirmed SARS-CoV-2 infection or an uninfected control (not recorded which). This chain connects TRBV7-6 to TRBJ2-3, with unresolved D. The sample in question was whole blood, obtained at baseline. The CDR3 is CASSPSFGTQYF. The CDR3 nucleotides are TGTGCCAGCAGCCCAAGTTTTGGTACGCAGTATTTT.